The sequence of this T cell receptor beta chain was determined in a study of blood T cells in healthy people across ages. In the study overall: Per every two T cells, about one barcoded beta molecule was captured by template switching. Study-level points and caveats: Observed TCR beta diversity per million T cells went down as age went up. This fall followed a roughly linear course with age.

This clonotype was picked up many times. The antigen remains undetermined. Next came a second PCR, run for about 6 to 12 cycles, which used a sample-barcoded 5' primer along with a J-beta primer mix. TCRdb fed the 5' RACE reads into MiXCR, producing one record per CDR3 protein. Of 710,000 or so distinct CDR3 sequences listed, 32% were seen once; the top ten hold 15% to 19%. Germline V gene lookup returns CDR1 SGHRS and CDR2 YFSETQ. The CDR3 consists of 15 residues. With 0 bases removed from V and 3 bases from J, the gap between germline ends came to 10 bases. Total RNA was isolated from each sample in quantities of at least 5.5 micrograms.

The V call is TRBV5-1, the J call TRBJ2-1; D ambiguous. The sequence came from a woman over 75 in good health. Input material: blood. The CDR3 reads CASSLGLMLYNEQFF. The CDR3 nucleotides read TGCGCCAGCAGCTTGGGGCTTATGCTCTACAATGAGCAGTTCTTC.